The TCR beta chain under discussion was sequenced for a study of T cell changes during pregnancy in multiple sclerosis. CDR3 length equals 15 residues. Trimming shortened V by 0 bases and J by 4 bases, and 11 bases separated the two germline ends. The germline CDR1 and CDR2 sequences are SGDLS and YYNGEE. Repertoires were generated with immunoSEQ multiplex PCR, while TCRdb's copy carries only in-frame clones and drops some. The sample contains over 12,000 clones, around 86% of which appear only once. The source material was CD8+ T cells from peripheral blood mononuclear cells, sampled in the first trimester of pregnancy. The V gene is TRBV9, the J gene TRBJ1-3; a weak D match, TRBD1 (5 bases). This receptor was identified in a female donor with multiple sclerosis, enrolled in a pregnancy study. The CDR3 loop reads CASSVGRGAGNTIYF. The CDR3, as DNA: TGTGCCAGCAGCGTAGGGAGGGGAGCCGGAAACACCATATATTTT.